This T cell receptor (beta chain) is from a study of OX40 agonist ivuxolimab in advanced cancers. The CDR3 is made up of 17 amino acids. CDR1 SGHRS and CDR2 YFSETQ come from the germline V gene. The V segment lost 3 bases and the J segment 2 bases; nucleotides outside the gene matches: 6. The protocol was immunoSEQ multiplex PCR, while the TCRdb copy is restricted to in-frame clones and leaves out a portion. The sample contains about 69,000 clones, roughly 90% of which appear only once. The clonotype comes from an adult with an advanced solid tumor such as melanoma, head and neck, liver or kidney cancer. This rearrangement joins TRBV5-1 to TRBJ2-7; 15 positions match TRBD2. Sequencing used CD4+ or CD8+ T cells sorted from blood, obtained in a trial of the OX40 agonist ivuxolimab. The CDR3 sequence: CASSSSGTSGGTYEQYF. DNA for the CDR3: TGCGCCAGCAGCTCATCCGGGACTAGCGGGGGGACCTACGAGCAGTACTTC.